These 21 T cell receptor beta chains were all obtained from the same sample, sequenced in a study of shared clonotypes between healthy human individuals. TCRdb keeps only in-frame clones here, not all; method: immunoSEQ multiplex PCR. The profile covers some 2.4 million clones, with roughly 93% appearing a single time and around 0.4% taken by the ten largest. Sequencing input: naive CD4+ T cells from PBMCs. Subset noted: CD45RA+ positively selected. All receptors derive from a man younger than 35 in good health. Some clones in this sample may be carry-over from other donors' samples.

Details on this clone: Other nucleotide sequences from this sample produce the same CDR3. The chain carries TRBV15 and TRBJ2-5; D is possibly TRBD2 (6 bases). The V end lost 1 base, the J end lost 2 bases, and 8 bases lay between the germline ends. The CDR3 has 14 residues. Germline values: CDR1 LNHNV, CDR2 YYDKDF (reference sequence). The CDR3 DNA reads TGTGCCACCAGCAGAGCGGGGAGGCAAGAGACCCAGTACTTC. Protein: CATSRAGRQETQYF.

The rearrangement links TRBV28 to TRBJ1-4; D might be TRBD1 (5 bases). V was trimmed by 7 bases and J by 7 bases, leaving 16 bases between them. Germline loops: CDR1 MDHEN, CDR2 SYDVKM. CDR3 size: 14 residues. The CDR3: CASTRSGVPEKLFF. The DNA of the CDR3 is TGTGCCAGCACCCGGTCGGGGGTTCCTGAAAAACTGTTTTTT.

V gene TRBV28 combines with J gene TRBJ1-2; maybe TRBD1 (5 bases). The CDR3 runs to 13 residues. CDR1 and CDR2 from the germline V gene are MDHEN and SYDVKM. V was shortened by 7 bases and J by 3 bases, with 12 bases between the two germline ends. CDR3 sequence reads: CASTRAGYYGYTF. CDR3 sequence (DNA): TGTGCCAGCACCCGAGCAGGGTACTATGGCTACACCTTC.

The gene calls are TRBV6-5 and TRBJ2-1; no firm D call. Trimming took off 7 bases at V and 1 base at J, with 8 bases between the two ends. Per germline, CDR1 MNHEY and CDR2 SVGAGI. The CDR3 spans 13 residues. Here the CDR3 DNA reads TGTGCCAGCACCCACCGTTCCTACAATGAGCAGTTCTTC. It is translated as CASTHRSYNEQFF.

This clone appeared once. This chain links TRBV4-3 with TRBJ1-1; D is unresolved. CDR1 is LGHNA, CDR2 YSLEER, per germline. Deletions cut 3 bases from V and 4 bases from J, with 9 bases between. The CDR3 runs to 13 residues. CDR3 region: CASSHEWGTEAFF. The CDR3 DNA is TGCGCCAGCAGCCACGAGTGGGGCACTGAAGCTTTCTTT.

This chain links TRBV28 with TRBJ1-2; D is uncertain. V lost 5 bases and J lost 4, with 20 bases in between. The CDR3 sequence is 16 residues long. Per germline, CDR1 MDHEN and CDR2 SYDVKM. The CDR3, as DNA: TGTGCCAGCAGTGCTCGGCAAGTACGGACTTTCTATGGCTACACCTTC. Protein product: CASSARQVRTFYGYTF.

Details on this clone: Other nucleotide sequences in the sample specify the same CDR3. The J gene is TRBJ2-1, the V gene TRBV20-1; D gene uncertain. Germline V gives CDR1 DFQATT, CDR2 SNEGSKA (reference sequence). V was shortened by 3 bases and J by 5 bases, with 5 bases between the two germline ends. The CDR3 extends over 11 amino acids. The CDR3 protein is CSASGHNEQFF. DNA of the CDR3: TGCAGTGCTAGCGGACACAATGAGCAGTTCTTC.

The J gene is TRBJ2-7, the V gene TRBV6-6, with D perhaps being TRBD1 or TRBD2 (5 bases each). Looked up from germline, CDR1 is MNHNY and CDR2 is SVGAGI (reference sequence). The CDR3 totals 14 residues. The V end lost 6 bases, the J end lost 2 bases, and 14 bases lay between the germline ends. CDR3 loop: CASSTGTQTYEQYF. CDR3 nucleotides: TGTGCCAGCAGCACCGGGACGCAAACCTACGAGCAGTACTTC.

This CDR3 reads CASSLRDRADTQYF. Here the CDR3 DNA reads TGTGCCAGCAGTCTCAGGGATCGGGCAGATACGCAGTATTTT. V and J are TRBV27 and TRBJ2-3; D possibly corresponds to TRBD1 (5 bases). Trimming cost V 5 bases and J 4 bases, with 13 bases left between them. Germline CDR1 and CDR2: MNHEY and SMNVEV (reference sequence). This CDR3 has 14 amino acids.

CDR3 sequence: CASSKGVRNTEAFF. CDR3 nucleotides: TGTGCCAGCAGCAAAGGGGTTCGGAACACTGAAGCTTTCTTT. J is TRBJ1-1 and V is TRBV9; TRBD1 might be the D (5 bases). CDR3 size: 14 residues. Germline V lookup: CDR1 SGDLS, CDR2 YYNGEE. Trimming removed 4 bases at V and 1 base at J, with 11 bases between.

The V gene is TRBV10-1, the J gene TRBJ1-1, with D possibly being TRBD1 (5 bases). The V and J ends lost 8 bases and 7 bases respectively, with 14 bases between them. The CDR3 runs to 12 residues. Germline-derived CDR1 and CDR2 are WNHNN and SYGVQD (reference sequence). CDR3 amino acids: CASRGGDGEAFF. In nucleotides, the CDR3 is TGCGCCAGCCGGGGGGGGGACGGTGAAGCTTTCTTT.

This chain links TRBV5-1 with TRBJ2-3; D is perhaps TRBD2 (6 bases). CDR1 and CDR2 from the germline V gene are SGHRS and YFSETQ. The CDR3 spans 14 residues. V was shortened by 2 bases and J by 4 bases, with 11 bases between the two germline ends. The CDR3 bases are TGCGCCAGCAGCTTTGGAGGGGACCCAGATACGCAGTATTTT. Its protein product is CASSFGGDPDTQYF.

The V call is TRBV6-1, the J call TRBJ2-1, with D tentatively TRBD2 (7 bases). The germline CDR1 and CDR2 sequences are MNHNS and SASEGT. CDR3 size: 15 residues. V lost 0 bases and J lost 12, with 18 bases in between. DNA of the CDR3: TGTGCCAGCAGTGAAGCAAACGGGGGGCTGGTTTTGCAGTTCTTC. Protein product: CASSEANGGLVLQFF.

The chain carries TRBV11-1 and TRBJ2-1, with 7 positions matching TRBD1. Germline trimming cut 5 bases from V and 0 bases from J; bases unmatched to any gene: 7. This CDR3 has 16 residues. Germline V CDR1 and CDR2: SGHAT, FQDESV (reference sequence). This CDR3 reads CASSPRTGSSYNEQFF. For the CDR3, the DNA is TGTGCCAGCAGCCCCCGGACAGGCAGCTCCTACAATGAGCAGTTCTTC.

This clone was seen once. The chain joins TRBV2 to TRBJ1-2, with 9 bases lining up with TRBD1. Germline V gives CDR1 SNHLY, CDR2 FYNNEI. The CDR3 length is 15 residues. The ends lost 7 bases at V and 2 bases at J; junction bases unmatched: 8. In DNA form, the CDR3 reads TGTGCCAGCAAAGAACTGGGACAGGGAAACTATGGCTACACCTTC. Translated, it gives CASKELGQGNYGYTF.

With respect to this clone: Other DNA sequences in this sample translate to the same CDR3. The chain is built from TRBV5-1 and TRBJ2-1, with TRBD1 matching 8 bases. The CDR3 loop spans 13 amino acids. V shed 8 bases and J 5 bases; nucleotides not matched to a gene: 6. Per germline, CDR1 SGHRS and CDR2 YFSETQ. The CDR3 sequence: CASSLQGDNEQFF. CDR3 DNA sequence: TGCGCCAGTAGTTTACAGGGGGACAATGAGCAGTTCTTC.

The J gene is TRBJ1-5, the V gene TRBV15; D not resolved. This CDR3 has 12 residues. In germline, CDR1 is LNHNV, CDR2 YYDKDF (reference sequence). V was trimmed by 5 bases and J by 6 bases, leaving 8 bases between them. CDR3 residues: CATSGGRQPQHF. The CDR3 bases are TGTGCCACCAGCGGTGGACGTCAGCCCCAGCATTTT.

The chain links TRBV30 to TRBJ1-4, with 7 bases identical to TRBD1. The CDR3 is 14 residues long. Germline V lookup: CDR1 GTSNPN, CDR2 SVGIG (reference sequence). Trimming took 3 bases from V and 8 from J; bases not matched to a gene: 9. For the CDR3, the DNA is TGTGCCTGGAGAGAGACAGGGCGATTGGAAAAACTGTTTTTT. Amino acid sequence: CAWRETGRLEKLFF.

As to this clone: The sample carries other DNA sequences with the same CDR3. V usage is TRBV18 and J usage is TRBJ2-1; 10 bases agree with TRBD1. Germline lookup yields CDR1 KGHSH and CDR2 LQKENI. The CDR3 runs to 15 residues. V shed 3 bases, J shed 2 bases, and the junction held 1 base outside the gene matches. This CDR3 reads CASSPGTGAYNEQFF. DNA for the CDR3: TGTGCCAGCTCACCCGGGACAGGGGCCTACAATGAGCAGTTCTTC.

This chain joins TRBV2 and TRBJ1-5; 7 nucleotides align to TRBD1. The junction had 2 bases not matched to a gene; V was cut back by 6 bases and J by 0 bases. The CDR3 consists of 14 residues. Germline loops: CDR1 SNHLY, CDR2 FYNNEI. This CDR3 is CASRRDSSNQPQHF. CDR3 coding DNA: TGTGCCAGCAGGAGGGACAGTAGCAATCAGCCCCAGCATTTT.

A single count supports this clone. The chain carries TRBV7-9 and TRBJ2-1; no clear D. This CDR3 has 12 amino acids. The ends were cut back, 4 bases at V and 10 bases at J, with 11 bases in the middle. Germline V gives CDR1 SEHNR, CDR2 FQNEAQ (reference sequence). CDR3 protein: CASSSMDGEQFF. DNA for the CDR3: TGTGCCAGCAGCTCCATGGATGGCGAGCAGTTCTTC.